The TCR beta chain described here comes from a study of cytomegalovirus exposure and HLA in healthy donors. This clone was detected only a few times. The primer mix had 60 Vbeta and 13 Jbeta primers. Libraries were prepared by immunoSEQ multiplex PCR; TCRdb keeps only in-frame clonotypes and omits some of them. The profile shows approximately 120,000 clones, around 73% of them singletons. The CDR3 extends over 16 amino acids. From germline, CDR1 is MGHDK and CDR2 SYGVNS. V lost 2 bases, J lost 1 base, and 6 bases stayed unmatched. The clonotype comes from a man in his forties in good health and CMV-seronegative. Sample: PBMCs. The gene calls are TRBV25-1 and TRBJ2-3; 7 bases map to TRBD1. The CDR3 loop reads CASSERQGSRTDTQYF. In DNA, the CDR3 is TGTGCCAGCAGTGAACGACAGGGATCACGCACAGATACGCAGTATTTT.